Listed here are 7 T cell receptor beta chains from one sample, sequenced in a study of a mutant IDH1 vaccine in newly diagnosed glioma. Their antigens are not known. Indicated time point: week 47, end of study. Vaccinated patients received 300 ug of mutant IDH1 20-mer peptide per dose, with topical imiquimod. Generated by immunoSEQ multiplex PCR, the TCRdb table keeps only in-frame clones and is missing some. The sample yields approximately 50,000 clones, under 85% seen once. This specimen consisted of PBMCs, obtained from a glioma patient whose treatment included an IDH1 peptide vaccine. All receptors derive from a woman aged 45-59 years with glioma.

V is TRBV5-1 and J is TRBJ2-7; the D gene is possibly TRBD2 (5 bases). The CDR3 has 15 amino acids. V lost 4 bases and J lost 2, with 16 bases in between. Germline CDR1 and CDR2: SGHRS and YFSETQ. The CDR3 region has the DNA TGCGCCAGCAGCGGTGGACCGACGACTACCTACGAGCAGTACTTC. Translation: CASSGGPTTTYEQYF.

This chain joins TRBV5-4 and TRBJ2-7, with 7 bases lining up with TRBD2. Germline assignment: CDR1 SGHNT and CDR2 YYREEE (reference sequence). The CDR3 is 15 amino acids. After removal of 2 bases from V and 5 bases from J, the junction contained 10 bases not matched to a gene. CDR3 nucleotide sequence: TGTGCCAGCAGCTTTACCGGGGGGTTCCTCCACGAGCAGTACTTC. This encodes CASSFTGGFLHEQYF.

J is TRBJ2-1 and V is TRBV2; weak D call: TRBD1 (5 bases). Germline V gene lookup returns CDR1 SNHLY and CDR2 FYNNEI. With 6 bases removed from V and 5 bases from J, the gap between germline ends came to 11 bases. The CDR3 extends over 13 amino acids. The CDR3 protein is CASSIGRDNEQFF. Written as DNA, the CDR3 is TGTGCCAGCAGCATAGGCAGGGACAATGAGCAGTTCTTC.

This sequence joins TRBV2 and TRBJ1-2; D unclear. The CDR3 has 14 residues. CDR1 and CDR2 (germline): SNHLY, FYNNEI. V lost 3 bases, J lost 8 bases, and 16 bases lay in between. This CDR3 is CASSDDISYSGYTF. Here the CDR3 DNA reads TGTGCCAGCAGTGACGACATTTCCTATAGCGGCTACACCTTC.

The chain has TRBV7-9 and TRBJ1-4; 10 positions agree with TRBD1. The germline gives CDR1 SEHNR, CDR2 FQNEAQ (reference sequence). Germline trimming cut 4 bases from V and 8 bases from J; bases unmatched to any gene: 7. The CDR3 contains 15 residues. CDR3 in amino acids: CASSSAGTGEEKLFF. The CDR3 DNA follows: TGTGCCAGCAGCTCAGCCGGGACAGGGGAGGAAAAACTGTTTTTT. The variable domain in full, completed from reference TRBV7-9 and TRBJ1-4, reads DTGVSQNPRHKITKRGQNVTFRCDPISEHNRLYWYRQTLGQGPEFLTYFQNEAQLEKSRLLSDRFSAERPKGSFSTLEIQRTEQGDSAMYLCASSSAGTGEEKLFFGSGTQLSVL.

The V call is TRBV5-6, the J call TRBJ2-3; D is possibly TRBD1 or TRBD2 (5 bases each). The CDR3 is 16 amino acids. CDR1 and CDR2 (germline): SGHDT, YYEEEE. V was shortened by 0 bases and J by 7 bases, with 18 bases between the two germline ends. The DNA of the CDR3 is TGTGCCAGCAGCTTGGTAGCAACCGCCGGGACCCATACGCAGTATTTT. Its protein is CASSLVATAGTHTQYF.

The DNA of the CDR3 is TGTGCCAGCACCTCAGGGCCGAACACTGAAGCTTTCTTT. Translation: CASTSGPNTEAFF. This chain connects TRBV5-6 to TRBJ1-1, with D perhaps matching TRBD1 (5 bases). This CDR3 region has 13 residues. CDR1 is SGHDT and CDR2 is YYEEEE in the germline V gene. The V and J ends lost 6 bases and 1 base respectively, with 10 bases between them.